A selection of T cell receptor beta chains follows, all from one sample in a study of CD8+ T cells in alopecia areata. The repertoire was sequenced with immunoSEQ multiplex PCR; TCRdb's copy has only in-frame clones and lacks some. The profile shows around 270,000 clones, 58% of them singletons. The material sequenced was CD4+ T cells sorted from blood, taken at week 24, from a patient treated with tofacitinib. These TCRs come from a human donor with alopecia areata. CDR3s include the opening cysteine and the closing phenylalanine or tryptophan. Fields, in order: V gene, D gene, clone size, J gene, CDR3 DNA, CDR3 protein. A D gene is named only where the DNA matches it firmly. Clone size is shown for a subset of rows, as once, few, many or a class of expanded clone.

TRBV10-2	TRBD2	NA	TRBJ2-5	TGCGCCAGCAGGGGACTAGCGGGGGAACAAGAGACCCAGTACTTC	CASRGLAGEQETQYF
TRBV5-4	TRBD1	NA	TRBJ2-7	TGTGCCAGCAGCCCCGGACAGGACCGATCCTACGAGCAGTACTTC	CASSPGQDRSYEQYF
TRBV4-2	TRBD1	few	TRBJ2-1	TGTGCCAGCAGCCGGGGTAGGGGCAGGGGGCACAATGAGCAGTTCTTC	CASSRGRGRGHNEQFF
TRBV7-9	TRBD1	NA	TRBJ2-1	TGTGCCAGCAACACTCCGGGACAGGAAAATGTCTTC	CASNTPGQENVF
TRBV27	NA	NA	TRBJ1-5	TGTGCCAGCAGTTATTCTGGAGGACATCAGCCCCAGCATTTT	CASSYSGGHQPQHF
TRBV4-1	NA	few	TRBJ2-7	TGCGCCAGCAGCCAAGACCTACAAGGGTTAAGACCCTACGAGCAGTACTTC	CASSQDLQGLRPYEQYF
TRBV5-4	TRBD2	NA	TRBJ2-1	TGTGCCAGCAGCACGGAAGGGACTAGTAGTAGTGAGCAGTTCTTC	CASSTEGTSSSEQFF
TRBV2	NA	NA	TRBJ2-1	TGTGCCAGCACTGAGAATCAGCAGTTCTTC	CASTENQQFF
TRBV7-2	TRBD1	few	TRBJ1-5	TGTGCCAGCAGCCGGACAGGGGGAGAGCCCCAGCATTTT	CASSRTGGEPQHF
TRBV6-6	NA	NA	TRBJ2-1	TGTGCCAGCAGGTATTCCGGGGCCAATGAGCAGTTCTTC	CASRYSGANEQFF
TRBV6-5	NA	NA	TRBJ1-1	TGTGCCAGCAGGCAGGGACTTGAAGCTTTCTTT	CASRQGLEAFF
TRBV29-1	TRBD2	NA	TRBJ2-5	TGCAGCGTTGCGACTAGCGGGGGGGCCGAGACCCAGTACTTC	CSVATSGGAETQYF
TRBV29-1	TRBD1	NA	TRBJ1-2	TGCGGCGTTGAAGATTGGACAGGGTACGGCTACACCTTC	CGVEDWTGYGYTF
TRBV5-1	NA	NA	TRBJ1-5	TGCGCCAGCAGCTTGGAGGGGAGCAATCAGCCCCAGCATTTT	CASSLEGSNQPQHF
TRBV30	TRBD1	few	TRBJ1-2	TGTGCCTGGAGCCTTACTACCCCGGACAGGGGTTATGGCTACACCTTC	CAWSLTTPDRGYGYTF
TRBV4-1	NA	NA	TRBJ2-3	TGCGCCAGCAGCCAAGATTCGAGATTCTCAACAGATACGCAGTATTTT	CASSQDSRFSTDTQYF
TRBV7-8	TRBD1	few	TRBJ1-5	TGTGCCAGCAGCTTCTGGCCCGGGACAGGGGGGATTAGCAATCAGCCCCAGCATTTT	CASSFWPGTGGISNQPQHF
TRBV11-2	NA	NA	TRBJ2-1	TGTGCCAGCAGCTTAGGGTCCACCTCCTACAATGAGCAGTTCTTC	CASSLGSTSYNEQFF
TRBV29-1	NA	few	TRBJ2-1	TGCAGCGTGTCGGGGACCGCCGGTTTTAGCAATGAGCAGTTCTTC	CSVSGTAGFSNEQFF
TRBV29-1	TRBD2	NA	TRBJ2-7	TGCAGCGTTGGACTAGCGGGGGATAGCTACGAGCAGTACTTC	CSVGLAGDSYEQYF
TRBV5-1	TRBD1	few	TRBJ1-1	TGCGCCAGCAGCTACAGGGGGCGAGAGGCTGAAGCTTTCTTT	CASSYRGREAEAFF
TRBV30	TRBD1	few	TRBJ1-5	TGTGCCTGGAGTGCTGGAAGGGGGCCCTATAGCAATCAGCCCCAGCATTTT	CAWSAGRGPYSNQPQHF
TRBV4-1	NA	NA	TRBJ1-1	TGCGCCAGCAGCCAAGATTTGGTCTTTGCTGAAGCTTTCTTT	CASSQDLVFAEAFF
TRBV7-2	NA	few	TRBJ1-2	TGTGCCAGCAGCTTAGATGGGGCAGGGAACTATGGCTACACCTTC	CASSLDGAGNYGYTF
TRBV4-3	NA	NA	TRBJ2-5	TGCGCCAGCAGCCAAGCTGAATTAGGGCAGGAAGAGACCCAGTACTTC	CASSQAELGQEETQYF
TRBV7-9	NA	NA	TRBJ1-2	TGTGCCAGCAGCTTAGGGGGTTCCACTGGCCTGAACTATGGCTACACCTTC	CASSLGGSTGLNYGYTF
TRBV28	NA	NA	TRBJ2-6	TGTGCCGGGGGGAGCTTTGGGGCCAACGTCCTGACTTTC	CAGGSFGANVLTF
TRBV9	NA	NA	TRBJ2-2	TGTGCCAGCAGCGTAGAAATGCTGAACACCGGGGAGCTGTTTTTT	CASSVEMLNTGELFF
TRBV6-5	TRBD1	NA	TRBJ2-5	TGTGCCAGCAGTTACCGAAGGACAGGGAAAGAAGAGACCCAGTACTTC	CASSYRRTGKEETQYF
TRBV4-2	TRBD2	NA	TRBJ2-3	TGTGCCAGCAGTCCCCAAAGCGGGGGGGTTGTTTCAGATACGCAGTATTTT	CASSPQSGGVVSDTQYF
TRBV7-2	TRBD2	few	TRBJ2-1	TGTGCCAGCAGCTCCGGACTAGCGGCGCTTGAGCAGTTCTTC	CASSSGLAALEQFF
TRBV6-5	NA	NA	TRBJ2-2	TGTGCCAGCAGGAACACCGGGGAGCTGTTTTTT	CASRNTGELFF
TRBV5-1	TRBD1	once	TRBJ1-5	TGCGCCAGCAGCCAGGGACAGAATCAGCCCCAGCATTTT	CASSQGQNQPQHF
TRBV30	NA	few	TRBJ1-2	TGTGCCTGGAGTGTAAATCGTTGGGATGGCTACACCTTC	CAWSVNRWDGYTF
TRBV30	NA	NA	TRBJ1-1	TGTGCCTGGCAGTACGGATTTCTAAACGGCGAAGCTTTCTTT	CAWQYGFLNGEAFF
TRBV7-2	NA	NA	TRBJ1-2	TGTGCCAGCAGCCGGGACCCCGGTTTCTATGGCTACACCTTC	CASSRDPGFYGYTF
TRBV7-8	NA	few	TRBJ2-3	TGTGCCAGCAGGCCAGGTAGCACAGATACGCAGTATTTT	CASRPGSTDTQYF
TRBV5-1	NA	NA	TRBJ1-1	TGCGCCAGCAGCTTATGGACAGTTTCGAACACTGAAGCTTTCTTT	CASSLWTVSNTEAFF
TRBV5-4	NA	few	TRBJ1-4	TGTGCCAGCAGCGAGACAGGTCCTAATGAAAAACTGTTTTTT	CASSETGPNEKLFF
TRBV18	NA	few	TRBJ2-7	TGTGCCAGCTCACCAGGTTACGAGCAGTACTTC	CASSPGYEQYF
TRBV25-1	TRBD2	NA	TRBJ2-5	TGTGCCAGCAGTGAATACCAGCGGGGAAGTATCCAGTACTTC	CASSEYQRGSIQYF
TRBV4-1	TRBD1	NA	TRBJ2-7	TGCGCCAGCAGCCCCAACCCGGGACAGGGCCCCTCCTACGAGCAGTACTTC	CASSPNPGQGPSYEQYF